The 5 T cell receptor beta chains below were found in one sample sequenced in a study of CD8+CD57+ T cells in acquired aplastic anemia (dated by TCRdb to 2016 to 2019). TCRdb records Illumina HiSeq 2000 as the sequencer. Genomic DNA served as template for TCR beta VDJ combination and CDR3 sequence profiling. TCRdb itself trimmed the public reads at Q25 with fastp, ran MiXCR and retained productive beta chains. Each CDR3 protein appears once, grouped with its most common genes and DNA. This sample gives 150,000 or so distinct CDR3 sequences in total; 40% to 55% of them show up just once. The leading ten clones occupy more than 1% of the sample. The patients picked for sequencing were ones in whom flow cytometry had shown an expansion of CD8+CD57+ cells. The sample taken for sequencing was sorted CD4+, CD8+, or CD8+CD57+ T cells (not recorded which) from PBMCs. The receptors were sampled from a human donor with aplastic anemia.

The chain links TRBV27 to TRBJ2-1; TRBD2 matches at 7 bases. The CDR3 runs to 15 residues. Germline values: CDR1 MNHEY, CDR2 SMNVEV (reference sequence). After removal of 2 bases from V and 7 bases from J, the junction contained 8 bases not matched to a gene. The CDR3, as DNA: TGTGCCAGCAGTTTAACAATAGGACTAGTGAATGAGCAGTTCTTC. Protein product: CASSLTIGLVNEQFF.

The chain joins TRBV12-3 or TRBV12-4 to TRBJ2-5; TRBD1 matches 10 bases. V dropped 4 bases and J dropped 4; count of bases not matched to a gene: 6. There are 15 residues in the CDR3. The CDR3 region has the DNA TGTGCCAGCAGTTCCGGGACAGGGGACCCAGAGACCCAGTACTTC. Its translation: CASSSGTGDPETQYF.

The gene calls are TRBV15 and TRBJ1-2, with 8 bases fitting TRBD1. The length of the CDR3 is 16 residues. Losses at the gene ends were 1 base for V and 6 bases for J; bases not matched to a gene: 10. CDR1 is LNHNV and CDR2 is YYDKDF in the germline V gene (reference sequence). The CDR3 spells CATSRVQARGQDGYTF. CDR3 coding DNA: TGTGCCACCAGCAGAGTCCAGGCCAGGGGGCAAGATGGCTACACCTTC.

The chain uses TRBV29-1 and TRBJ2-7; 9 nucleotides line up with TRBD1. CDR1 is SQVTM, CDR2 ANQGSEA, per germline. This CDR3 contains 12 residues. Trimming took 7 bases from V and 4 from J; bases not matched to a gene: 5. The CDR3, as DNA: TGCAGCGGCCGGGACAGGGATTACGAGCAGTACTTC. It encodes CSGRDRDYEQYF.

This clonotype was recorded many times. The rearrangement links TRBV20-1 to TRBJ1-1, with a possible D match to TRBD1 (5 bases). This CDR3 contains 13 residues. The germline V gene has CDR1 DFQATT and CDR2 SNEGSKA (reference sequence). V dropped 5 bases and J dropped 8 bases, with 18 bases sitting between them. The CDR3 nucleotides read TGCAGTGCTTATACTCTACCCCCAGGGGAAGCTTTCTTT. Its translation is CSAYTLPPGEAFF.